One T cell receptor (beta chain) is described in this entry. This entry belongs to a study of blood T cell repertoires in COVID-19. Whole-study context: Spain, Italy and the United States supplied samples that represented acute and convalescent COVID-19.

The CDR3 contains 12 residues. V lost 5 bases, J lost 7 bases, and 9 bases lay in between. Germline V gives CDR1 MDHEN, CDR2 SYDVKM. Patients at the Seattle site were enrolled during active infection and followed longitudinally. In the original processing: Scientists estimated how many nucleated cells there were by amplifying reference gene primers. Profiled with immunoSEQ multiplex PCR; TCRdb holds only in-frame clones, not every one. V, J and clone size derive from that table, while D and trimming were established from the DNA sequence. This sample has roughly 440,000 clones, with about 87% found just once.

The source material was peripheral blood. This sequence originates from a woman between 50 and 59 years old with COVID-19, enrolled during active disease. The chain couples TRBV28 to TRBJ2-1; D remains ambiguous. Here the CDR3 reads CASSLSWNEQFF. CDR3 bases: TGTGCCAGCAGTCTTAGCTGGAATGAGCAGTTCTTC.